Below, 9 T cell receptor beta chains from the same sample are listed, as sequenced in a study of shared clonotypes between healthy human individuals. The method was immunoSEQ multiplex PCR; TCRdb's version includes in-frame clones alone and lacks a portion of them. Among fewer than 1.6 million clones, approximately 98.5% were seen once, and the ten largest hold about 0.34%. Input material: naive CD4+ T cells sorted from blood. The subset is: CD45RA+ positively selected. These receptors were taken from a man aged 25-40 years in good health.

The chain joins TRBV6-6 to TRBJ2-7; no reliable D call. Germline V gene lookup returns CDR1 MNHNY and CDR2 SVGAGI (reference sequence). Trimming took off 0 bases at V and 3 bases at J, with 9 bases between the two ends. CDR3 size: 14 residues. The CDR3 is CASSYSGSNYEQYF. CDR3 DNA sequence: TGTGCCAGCAGTTACTCGGGATCTAACTACGAGCAGTACTTC.

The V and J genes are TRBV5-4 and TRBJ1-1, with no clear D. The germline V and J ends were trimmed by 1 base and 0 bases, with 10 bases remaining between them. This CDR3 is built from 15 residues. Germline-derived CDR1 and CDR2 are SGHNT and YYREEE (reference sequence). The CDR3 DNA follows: TGTGCCAGCAGCTTGATTAGTCAGATGAACACTGAAGCTTTCTTT. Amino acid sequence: CASSLISQMNTEAFF.

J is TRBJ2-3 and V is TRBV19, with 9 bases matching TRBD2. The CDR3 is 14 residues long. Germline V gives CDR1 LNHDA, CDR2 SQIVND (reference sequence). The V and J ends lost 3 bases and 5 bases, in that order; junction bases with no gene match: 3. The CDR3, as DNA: TGTGCCAGTAGTATTGGGACTAGCCTAGATACGCAGTATTTT. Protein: CASSIGTSLDTQYF.

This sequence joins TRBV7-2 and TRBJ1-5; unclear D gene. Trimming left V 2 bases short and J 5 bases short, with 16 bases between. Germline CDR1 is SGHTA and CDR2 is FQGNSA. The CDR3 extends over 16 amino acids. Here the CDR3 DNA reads TGTGCCAGCAGCTTAAGTATCGGGTGGGAGGATCAGCCCCAGCATTTT. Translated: CASSLSIGWEDQPQHF.

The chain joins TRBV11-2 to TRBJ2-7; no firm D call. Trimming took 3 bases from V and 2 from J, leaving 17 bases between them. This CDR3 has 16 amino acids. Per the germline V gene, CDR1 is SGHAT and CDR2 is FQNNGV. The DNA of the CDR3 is TGTGCCAGCAGCTTTAGGATTTCAGCATTGGCCTACGAGCAGTACTTC. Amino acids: CASSFRISALAYEQYF.

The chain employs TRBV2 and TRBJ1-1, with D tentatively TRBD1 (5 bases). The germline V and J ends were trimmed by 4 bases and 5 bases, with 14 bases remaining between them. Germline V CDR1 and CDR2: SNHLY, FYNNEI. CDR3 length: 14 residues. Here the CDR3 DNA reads TGTGCCAGCAGTGCCTTACCTGAGGGGACTGAAGCTTTCTTT. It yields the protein CASSALPEGTEAFF.

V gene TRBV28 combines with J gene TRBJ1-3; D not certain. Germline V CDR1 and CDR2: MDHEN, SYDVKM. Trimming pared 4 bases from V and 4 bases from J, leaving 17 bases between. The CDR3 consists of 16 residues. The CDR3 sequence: CASSSPGSSGGNTIYF. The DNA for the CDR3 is TGTGCCAGCAGTTCCCCTGGGTCCTCGGGAGGAAACACCATATATTTT. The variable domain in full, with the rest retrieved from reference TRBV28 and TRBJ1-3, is DVKVTQSSRYLVKRTGEKVFLECVQDMDHENMFWYRQDPGLGLRLIYFSYDVKMKEKGDIPEGYSVSREKKERFSLILESASTNQTSMYLCASSSPGSSGGNTIYFGEGSWLTVV.

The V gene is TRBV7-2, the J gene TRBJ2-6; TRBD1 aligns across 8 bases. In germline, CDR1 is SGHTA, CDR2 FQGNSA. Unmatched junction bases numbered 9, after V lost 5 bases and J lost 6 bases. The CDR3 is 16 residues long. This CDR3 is CASSRDRHSKANVLTF. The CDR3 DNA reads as TGTGCCAGCAGCCGGGACAGGCATTCGAAGGCCAACGTCCTGACTTTC. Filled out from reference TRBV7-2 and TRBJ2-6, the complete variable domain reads GAGVSQSPSNKVTEKGKDVELRCDPISGHTALYWYRQSLGQGLEFLIYFQGNSAPDKSGLPSDRFSAERTGGSVSTLTIQRTQQEDSAVYLCASSRDRHSKANVLTFGAGSRLTVL.

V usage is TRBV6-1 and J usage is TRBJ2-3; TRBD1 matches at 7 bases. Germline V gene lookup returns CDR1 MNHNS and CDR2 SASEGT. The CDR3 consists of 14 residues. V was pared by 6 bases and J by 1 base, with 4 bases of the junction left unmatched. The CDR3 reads CASRIDRGTDTQYF. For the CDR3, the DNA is TGTGCCAGCAGGATAGACAGGGGCACAGATACGCAGTATTTT.